This T cell receptor (beta chain) comes out of a study of shared clonotypes between healthy human individuals (dated by TCRdb to 2018 to 2020). For the study in its entirety: The cohort comprised two women and a few men aged 18 to 49 years. For each donor, CD4 naive and CD4 memory were each run on three plates, CD8 naive on two plates, and CD8 memory on one plate. To estimate repertoire size and how much clonotype sharing occurs between individuals, the study deeply sequenced the blood TCR repertoires of several healthy adults. To increase sequencing depth and limit assay-specific biases, different laboratories used diverse techniques to prepare libraries and sequence TCR repertoires. Each donor's leukapheresis produced roughly between roughly 0.94 and 9.5 billion PBMCs.

For CDR1 and CDR2, the germline V gene (reference sequence) lists SEHNR and FQNEAQ. Deletion took 2 bases off V and 1 base off J, with a span of 17 bases between the germline ends. The CDR3, from cysteine to phenylalanine, totals 18 residues. Solely the CDR3 DNA is kept, with 54 bases framed from the first base. Comments on this clone: Its antigen remains undetermined. No base qualities exist here, and no much larger clone lies one base off it.

The study at large found these results: When four donors were compared, the shared fraction of clonotypes was around 5% for naive CD4, more than 3% for naive CD8, roughly 2.3% for memory CD4, and less than 0.45% for memory CD8. Even with the large sequencing depth, rarefaction of the sorted-subset datasets indicated that sequencing was incomplete. Estimated clonotype richness was generally larger for naive than for memory subsets. Sampling was limited to blood, and TCR repertoires in tissue likely differ from TCR repertoires in blood. Compared with non-shared clonotypes, clonotypes shared by all four sorted-subset donors had higher generation probabilities. Pairwise subsampling indicated that sequencing depth was expected to affect the degree of clonotype sharing among donors. The small number of donors limited the genetic and exposure-history diversity represented.

Using the deep immunoSEQ assay, TCR CDR3 regions were amplified from genomic DNA by multiplex PCR. For each cell subset, the extracted genomic DNA was distributed evenly across all wells of several immunoSEQ 96-well plates, and each plate served as one replicate. For sorted subsets, each replicate PCR was loaded with approximately 190 ng genomic DNA, equivalent to 30,000 or so T cell genomes. The purified libraries were quantified using a Qubit 3.0 fluorometer, sized with a Bioanalyzer 2100, and then quantified again using the KAPA Library Quantification kit. Every immunoSEQ 96-well plate was sequenced on a dedicated single-read 150-cycle Illumina NextSeq 550 flow cell. The authors' analysis ran thus. Because the immunoSEQ output included only junctional sequences and no quality scores, the filtering could not be the same as the filtering used for full-length reads. Sequences were annotated with PyIR, a Python wrapper for IgBLAST v1.9, using IMGT germline references to assign V/J genes and CDR3. Reads with weak V/J assignments (E-value above 1e-6), missing CDR3, stop codons, out-of-frame junctions, or ambiguous translated residues were removed. V3J clonotypes were defined by identical inferred V gene, J gene, and CDR3 amino acid sequence. To compute the percentage overlap between repertoires, the number of shared unique clonotypes was divided by the size of the smaller repertoire. Repertoire richness was assessed with RTK rarefaction, the Chao1 estimator, and Recon v2.1 estimates of unobserved clonotypes. OLGA was used to compute generation probabilities for all TCRbeta clonotypes that the gDNA method yielded from several donors. The table comes from immuneACCESS by way of TCRdb, which keeps in-frame sequences with V and J called. Part of the clones is missing from these tables; in studies checked, under half for an unresolved V gene and the rest for unknown reasons. Clone size and the V and J calls come from that table; the DNA yielded D and trimming. The sample table holds around 720,000 clones, of which 55% to 85% were seen once. Around 2% of the sample goes to the ten largest clones.

Healthy HIV-negative adults with no recently reported acute infections or vaccinations were included as donors. Every donor was a Caucasian adult living in Nashville, Tennessee, USA. Magnetic negative selection was used to enrich CD4+ T cells, after which naive cells were positively selected on CD45RA and the negative fraction became the memory subset. After blood collection by leukapheresis, PBMCs were isolated using Ficoll-Histopaque density gradient centrifugation and then cryopreserved in the vapor phase of liquid nitrogen. Analytical flow cytometry was used to check the purity and quantity of every magnetically sorted T cell population. Each sorted fraction had its genomic DNA isolated and then quantified by UV absorbance on a Nanodrop 2000c.

The sequence is built from TRBV7-9 and TRBJ2-2; a tentative D call is TRBD2 (5 bases match). The clonotype was recovered from a woman in her thirties in good health. Sample: memory CD4+ T cells sorted from blood. The cell subset or site label here, explained by the study, means: CD45RA-negative fraction. The DNA sequence follows: TGTGCCAGCAGCTTATCTTATCGACTACATAGGAACACCGGGGAGCTGTTTTTT. This codes for CASSLSYRLHRNTGELFF.